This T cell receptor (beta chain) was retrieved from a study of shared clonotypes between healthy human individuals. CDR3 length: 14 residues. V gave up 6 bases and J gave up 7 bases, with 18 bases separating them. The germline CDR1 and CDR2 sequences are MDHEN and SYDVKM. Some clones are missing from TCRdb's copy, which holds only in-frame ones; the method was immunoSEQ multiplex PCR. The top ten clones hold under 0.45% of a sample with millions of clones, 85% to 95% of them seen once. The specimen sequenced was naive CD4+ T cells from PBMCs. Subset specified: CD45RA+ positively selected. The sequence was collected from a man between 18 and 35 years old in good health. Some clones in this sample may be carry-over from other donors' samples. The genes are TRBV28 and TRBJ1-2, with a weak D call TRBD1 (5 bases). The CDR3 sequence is CASRMERGGGGYTF. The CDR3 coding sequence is TGTGCCAGCAGGATGGAGCGGGGCGGAGGTGGCTACACCTTC.